A single sample gave rise to the 22 T cell receptor beta chains below, sequenced in a study of glioma-infiltrating T cells. Amplification of TCR alpha and beta CDR3 regions from RNA used iRepertoire nested multiplex PCR. MiXCR, applied by TCRdb to the multiplex PCR reads, yields one record per CDR3 protein. The sample has 400,000 or so distinct CDR3 sequences; less than 50% are singletons. The sequencing input was glioma tissue, nonneoplastic brain tissue, or PBMCs (not recorded which). These receptors were obtained from a human donor with low-grade glioma or glioblastoma, undergoing nonglioma brain surgery, or in good health (not recorded which).

As regards this clonotype: The CDR3 does not end in the conserved phenylalanine or tryptophan, so this is likely a read error. The genes are TRBV28 and TRBJ1-5, with a tentative D call TRBD1 (5 bases). Germline V gene data show CDR1 as MDHEN and CDR2 as SYDVKM. V lost 3 bases, J lost 3 bases, and 15 bases lay in between. This CDR3 has 16 residues. The CDR3 region has the DNA TGTGCCAGCAGTTTTCCGGGCCAGGGCCTCAATCAGCCCCAGCATCTT. Its protein product is CASSFPGQGLNQPQHL.

Only a few counts were recorded for this clonotype. This may be a read error: a much more frequent sequence differs by one nucleotide. This chain uses TRBV6-1 with TRBJ2-7; 7 bases align to TRBD1. Trimming took 4 bases from V and 2 from J; bases not matched to a gene: 5. The CDR3 totals 14 residues. The germline V gene encodes CDR1 MNHNS and CDR2 SASEGT. The CDR3 coding sequence is TGTGCCAGCAGTGGGACAGGAATCCCCTACGAGCAGTACTTC. Its translation is CASSGTGIPYEQYF.

This clonotype was seen once. CDR3 sequence: CSTGDPGSSYEQYF. DNA of the CDR3: TGCAGTACCGGGGACCCCGGGAGCTCCTACGAGCAGTACTTC. The gene calls are TRBV20-1 and TRBJ2-7; maybe TRBD2 (6 bases). Germline V CDR1 and CDR2: DFQATT, SNEGSKA (reference sequence). The CDR3 contains 14 residues. Trimming stripped 8 bases from V and 0 bases from J, with 17 bases between.

The chain has TRBV3-1 and TRBJ1-1, with D tentatively TRBD1 (5 bases). CDR3 length equals 15 residues. Germline V gives CDR1 LGHDT, CDR2 YNNKEL (reference sequence). Trimming took off 1 base at V and 1 base at J, with 10 bases between the two ends. The DNA for the CDR3 is TGTGCCAGCAGCCAAGCTGTCAGGGAGAACACTGAAGCTTTCTTT. Protein product: CASSQAVRENTEAFF.

This clonotype was recorded at least ten times. The chain combines TRBV20-1 with TRBJ1-5, with D unclear. The germline CDR1 and CDR2 sequences are DFQATT and SNEGSKA (reference sequence). The CDR3 is made up of 15 amino acids. V was trimmed by 5 bases and J by 3 bases, leaving 17 bases between them. The CDR3 bases are TGCAGTGCTCTCCCGGGGAGGGAAGACAATCAGCCCCAGCATTTT. Amino acids: CSALPGREDNQPQHF.

This clonotype was counted between two and nine times. The gene calls are TRBV7-8 and TRBJ2-7; the D gene is possibly TRBD2 (5 bases). Germline-derived CDR1 and CDR2 are SGHVS and FQNEAQ. The V gene lost 3 bases and the J gene lost 4 bases, with 13 bases spanning the gap. CDR3 length equals 14 residues. The CDR3 spells CASSFNSGGYEQYF. CDR3 nucleotides: TGTGCCAGCAGCTTCAACTCCGGCGGGTACGAGCAGTACTTC. Full variable domain (rest looked up from reference TRBV7-8 and TRBJ2-7): GAGVSQSPRYKVAKRGQDVALRCDPISGHVSLFWYQQALGQGPEFLTYFQNEAQLDKSGLPSDRFFAERPEGSVSTLKIQRTQQEDSAVYLCASSFNSGGYEQYFGPGTRLTVT.

The DNA for the CDR3 is TGTGCCAGCAGCCAAGTGGTACTAAACTACTACGAGCAGTACTTC. Translating gives CASSQVVLNYYEQYF. V gene TRBV4-2 combines with J gene TRBJ2-7; no reliable D call. This CDR3 comprises 15 residues. Trimming pared 1 base from V and 3 bases from J, leaving 13 bases between. Per germline, CDR1 LGHNA and CDR2 YNFKEQ.

As concerns this clonotype: A read error is possible here, since a much larger clone lies one base away. The V call is TRBV6-5, the J call TRBJ2-7, with no clear D. Per the germline V gene, CDR1 is MNHEY and CDR2 is SVGAGI. This CDR3 comprises 16 residues. CDR3 amino acids: CTSSYSDMGPRYEQYF. The CDR3, as DNA: TGTACCAGCAGTTACTCCGATATGGGTCCCCGCTACGAGCAGTACTTC.

This clonotype turned up a few times. V and J are TRBV2 and TRBJ2-1; D remains ambiguous. From germline, CDR1 is SNHLY and CDR2 FYNNEI. Trimming removed 6 bases from V and 8 bases from J, with 14 bases in between. CDR3 length equals 13 residues. CDR3: CASRPYSSDEQFF. CDR3 DNA: TGTGCCAGCAGGCCTTATAGCAGTGATGAGCAGTTCTTC.

This clonotype was seen more than once but under ten times. V usage is TRBV18 and J usage is TRBJ1-2, with D perhaps matching TRBD1 (5 bases). V was trimmed by 3 bases and J by 5 bases, leaving 10 bases between them. The CDR3 totals 13 residues. Germline V lookup: CDR1 KGHSH, CDR2 LQKENI. CDR3 DNA: TGTGCCAGCTCACCGGGACGCCTTTATGGCTACACCTTC. As protein: CASSPGRLYGYTF.

This clonotype was detected many times. The rearrangement uses TRBV28 and TRBJ2-5, with a weak D call TRBD2 (6 bases). There are 14 residues in the CDR3. Germline assignment: CDR1 MDHEN and CDR2 SYDVKM. V gave up 1 base and J gave up 4 bases, with 10 bases separating them. The CDR3 is CASSLYSSVETQYF. Here the CDR3 DNA reads TGTGCCAGCAGTTTATATTCTAGCGTAGAGACCCAGTACTTC.

This clonotype was detected only once. The chain combines TRBV12-3 or TRBV12-4 with TRBJ2-5, with TRBD2 as a possible D gene (6 bases). V gave up 4 bases and J gave up 4 bases, with 16 bases separating them. The CDR3 has 15 residues. The CDR3 nucleotides read TGTGCCAGCAGTTCCTTGGGAGGCCAATCAGAGACCCAGTACTTC. Its translation: CASSSLGGQSETQYF.

This clonotype appeared a few times. The rearrangement joins TRBV7-2 to TRBJ2-7; D unresolved. Trimming removed 1 base from V and 0 bases from J, with 10 bases in between. The CDR3 runs 15 residues. Germline-derived CDR1 and CDR2 are SGHTA and FQGNSA. Here the CDR3 reads CASSLGRHLSYEQYF. Written as DNA, the CDR3 is TGTGCCAGCAGCTTAGGTCGTCACCTCTCCTACGAGCAGTACTTC.

CDR3 residues: CATSRDREGKNYGYTF. Here the CDR3 DNA reads TGTGCCACCAGCAGAGATAGGGAGGGTAAGAACTATGGCTACACCTTC. The gene calls are TRBV15 and TRBJ1-2; D is unclear. CDR1 LNHNV and CDR2 YYDKDF come from the germline V gene (reference sequence). V was shortened by 0 bases and J by 2 bases, with 13 bases between the two germline ends. This CDR3 has 16 residues. The full variable domain, with the rest looked up from reference TRBV15 and TRBJ1-2, is DAMVIQNPRYQVTQFGKPVTLSCSQTLNHNVMYWYQQKSSQAPKLLFHYYDKDFNNEADTPDNFQSRRPNTSFCFLDIRSPGLGDTAMYLCATSRDREGKNYGYTFGSGTRLTVV.

The V gene is TRBV20-1, the J gene TRBJ2-1; 8 nucleotides line up with TRBD2. The CDR3 is made up of 14 amino acids. V was clipped by 5 bases and J by 3 bases; unmatched bases: 6. CDR1 and CDR2 (germline): DFQATT, SNEGSKA (reference sequence). This CDR3 is CSAFGLALYNEQFF. The DNA for the CDR3 is TGCAGTGCTTTTGGACTAGCCCTCTACAATGAGCAGTTCTTC.

This clonotype was counted many times. The chain's CDR3 is CASSLGRNNQPQHF. The CDR3 DNA follows: TGTGCCAGCAGCCTCGGGAGGAACAATCAGCCCCAGCATTTT. The chain uses TRBV6-2 or TRBV6-3 and TRBJ1-5; D not certain. From germline, CDR1 is MNHEY and CDR2 SVGEGT. Deletions cut 6 bases from V and 3 bases from J, with 12 bases between. The CDR3 consists of 14 residues.

Remarks on this clonotype: Compared with germline, one end of the junction differs, possibly owing to a read error. This rearrangement joins TRBV11-2 to TRBJ2-5, with a tentative D call TRBD1 (5 bases). Per germline, CDR1 SGHAT and CDR2 FQNNGV. This CDR3 has 14 amino acids. The CDR3 DNA is TGTGCCAGCAGCTTAACCAGGGAACGAGAGAGCCAGTACTTC. As protein: CASSLTRERESQYF.

The chain joins TRBV3-1 to TRBJ2-1; D call uncertain. Deletions cut 4 bases from V and 0 bases from J, with 4 bases between. This CDR3 is built from 13 residues. Germline assignment: CDR1 LGHDT and CDR2 YNNKEL (reference sequence). As DNA, the CDR3 is TGTGCCAGCAGCCCTTACTCCTACAATGAGCAGTTCTTC. Its protein is CASSPYSYNEQFF.

This clonotype was observed at least ten times. The genes are TRBV20-1 and TRBJ1-1, with D possibly TRBD1 on 6 matching bases. Germline V gives CDR1 DFQATT, CDR2 SNEGSKA (reference sequence). The length of the CDR3 is 15 residues. Trimming removed 5 bases from V and 4 bases from J, with 20 bases in between. CDR3 nucleotides: TGCAGTGCTGCCGATTGGGGGCGAGGGGGCACTGAAGCTTTCTTT. Protein: CSAADWGRGGTEAFF.

Points on this clonotype: A junction boundary mismatches the germline segment, possibly from a read error. The chain links TRBV28 to TRBJ2-7; 7 bases line up with TRBD2. This CDR3 comprises 15 residues. Germline V gene lookup returns CDR1 MDHEN and CDR2 SYDVKM. The CDR3 here is CASSQGGFGVYERYF. CDR3 bases: TGTGCCAGCAGTCAGGGAGGGTTCGGGGTCTACGAGCGGTACTTC.

For this clonotype: One junction end disagrees with the germline gene, perhaps due to a read error. The chain's CDR3 is CASGQERGETQYF. The CDR3 coding sequence is TGCGCCAGCGGCCAAGAGCGGGGAGAGACCCAGTACTTC. The J gene is TRBJ2-5, the V gene TRBV4-1; TRBD2 agrees at 7 bases. The CDR3 runs 13 residues. CDR1 is MGHRA and CDR2 is YSYEKL in the germline V gene.

This clonotype was observed many times. This chain links TRBV25-1 with TRBJ2-5; D unclear. Germline assignment: CDR1 MGHDK and CDR2 SYGVNS. The length of the CDR3 is 14 residues. Between the trimmed V and J ends, which lost 3 bases and 3 bases, there was a span of 11 bases. Here the CDR3 DNA reads TGTGCCAGCAGTGACCACCGAGAGGAAGAGACCCAGTACTTC. Translation gives CASSDHREEETQYF.